This T cell receptor beta chain was sequenced during a study of identical twins. General study findings and limits: Excess sharing by twins proved weaker in beta out-of-frame sequences. Sequences that were out-of-frame, alpha and twin-shared displayed an excess of low generation probability. Beta clonotypes that were abundant in cord blood contained fewer insertions, a pattern absent from memory repertoires.

The CDR3 loop spans 15 amino acids. Germline CDR1 is SGHRS and CDR2 is YFSETQ. V lost 4 bases and J lost 2, with 15 bases in between. This clonotype was observed a handful of times. Its antigen remains unknown. A universal primer site was added by template switching, and unique molecular identifiers were carried by the cDNA. TCRdb reprocessed the 5' RACE reads with MiXCR, giving one entry per CDR3 protein. The sample records approximately 490,000 distinct CDR3 sequences, approximately 20% being singletons. A further study also used this sample, focusing on yellow fever vaccine responses in identical twins.

The receptor was isolated from a young woman in good health. The sequenced sample consisted of CD4+ T cells sorted from blood. This chain joins TRBV5-1 and TRBJ2-5; TRBD1 might be the D (6 bases). The CDR3 DNA follows: TGCGCCAGCAGCCATCGTCGGACAGAACAAGAGACCCAGTACTTC. Protein: CASSHRRTEQETQYF.